Shown below are 28 T cell receptor beta chains from a single sample sequenced in a study of CXCR3-negative and CXCR3-positive naive CD8 T cells. Carrying UMI labels, the TRB cDNA libraries were prepared through 5' RACE. TCRdb reprocessed the 5' RACE reads and reports one entry per CDR3 protein, with no DNA. The sample table sets out approximately 90,000 distinct CDR3 sequences. These receptors are not linked to any known antigen. Study results and limitations: Higher TRB CDR3 hydrophobicity marked CXCR3-positive naive cells relative to CXCR3-negative naive cells.

Sequenced: naive CXCR3+ CD8+ T cells from blood. Subset given: CD45RO-CCR7+CD27+CD95- naive CD8+ T cells expressing CXCR3 (TNR3+). Receptors originate from a human donor in good health. Some clones in this sample may be carry-over from other donors' samples.

This chain joins TRBV5-1 and TRBJ2-1; no DNA is available, so the TRBD1 call from TCRdb remains unchecked. Germline CDR1 SGHRS, CDR2 YFSETQ. CDR3 length equals 16 residues. The CDR3 sequence is CASSPRDRVSYNEQFF.

The J gene is TRBJ2-1, the V gene TRBV12-3 or TRBV12-4; TCRdb's D call of TRBD1 is untestable without DNA. This CDR3 is built from 14 residues. The CDR3 reads CASSAGTLYNEQFF.

This sequence joins TRBV4-2 and TRBJ2-7; absent DNA, TCRdb's TRBD2 call cannot be checked. Germline assignment: CDR1 LGHNA and CDR2 YNFKEQ. The CDR3 totals 16 residues. CDR3 loop: CASSQALSSGSYEQYF.

This chain connects TRBV7-9 to TRBJ2-1. CDR1 SEHNR and CDR2 FQNEAQ come from the germline V gene (reference sequence). This CDR3 spans 12 amino acids. The CDR3 is CASCLINNEQFF.

V usage is TRBV15 and J usage is TRBJ2-7; TCRdb returns TRBD2, unconfirmable since there is no DNA. The CDR3 is 14 residues long. From germline, CDR1 is LNHNV and CDR2 YYDKDF (reference sequence). CDR3 amino acids: CATSNMGGRYEQYF.

The V call is TRBV12-3 or TRBV12-4, the J call TRBJ1-5; TCRdb gives TRBD1 as the D gene, but with no DNA this cannot be confirmed. The CDR3 runs 16 residues. The CDR3 region is CASKVTQGASNQPQHF.

J is TRBJ2-7 and V is TRBV5-1. The CDR3 is 12 residues long. Germline values: CDR1 SGHRS, CDR2 YFSETQ. CDR3: CASSLVVGEQYF.

The rearrangement uses TRBV6-4 and TRBJ2-2. This CDR3 region has 14 residues. Germline values: CDR1 MRHNA, CDR2 SNTAGT. CDR3 sequence: CASSDSRDPGELFF.

The chain has TRBV5-1 and TRBJ2-3; the D call from TCRdb, TRBD2, cannot be confirmed without DNA. The CDR3 has 17 residues. Looked up from germline, CDR1 is SGHRS and CDR2 is YFSETQ. CDR3 sequence: CASSPAHGGLSTDTQYF.

The rearrangement uses TRBV21-1 and TRBJ2-7; there is no DNA to check the TCRdb D call of TRBD1. TRBV21-1 is listed as a pseudogene. The CDR3 has 20 amino acids. The CDR3: CASSKWGEARQRPSLDEQYF.

This chain joins TRBV7-9 and TRBJ1-1. Germline assignment: CDR1 SEHNR and CDR2 FQNEAQ (reference sequence). This CDR3 is 14 amino acids long. The CDR3 loop reads CASNPVGQNTEAFF. The full variable domain, completed using reference TRBV7-9 and TRBJ1-1, is DTGVSQNPRHKITKRGQNVTFRCDPISEHNRLYWYRQTLGQGPEFLTYFQNEAQLEKSRLLSDRFSAERPKGSFSTLEIQRTEQGDSAMYLCASNPVGQNTEAFFGQGTRLTVV.

The chain uses TRBV6-5 and TRBJ2-2; absent DNA, TCRdb's TRBD1 call cannot be checked. In germline, CDR1 is MNHEY, CDR2 SVGAGI. CDR3 length: 17 amino acids. CDR3 amino acids: CASTKGPGQGAPGELFF.

The chain recombines TRBV7-2 with TRBJ2-7. The CDR3 consists of 13 residues. From germline, CDR1 is SGHTA and CDR2 FQGNSA. CDR3 residues: CASSPSSSYEQYF.

This chain links TRBV12-3 or TRBV12-4 with TRBJ2-1; the TCRdb D gene call, TRBD1, has no DNA to confirm it. This CDR3 comprises 15 residues. CDR3 protein: CASSFQGLSSGEQFF.

The V call is TRBV28, the J call TRBJ2-1; as DNA is missing, the TRBD1 call by TCRdb cannot be tested. The germline V gene has CDR1 MDHEN and CDR2 SYDVKM. The CDR3 runs to 13 residues. CDR3 region: CASSFTTGTKQFF.

The rearrangement links TRBV7-9 to TRBJ1-1; TCRdb calls TRBD1, which cannot be checked without DNA. The CDR3 consists of 15 residues. In germline, CDR1 is SEHNR, CDR2 FQNEAQ (reference sequence). CDR3: CASSFAGELNTEAFF.

This chain uses TRBV4-3 with TRBJ2-3; there is no DNA to check the TCRdb D call of TRBD2. The CDR3 loop spans 18 amino acids. The germline V gene encodes CDR1 LGHNA and CDR2 YSLEER. CDR3 in amino acids: CASSQDRVQRGAPNTQYF.

The chain is built from TRBV6-6 and TRBJ2-7; the TCRdb call, TRBD2, lacks DNA for checking. This CDR3 region has 17 residues. The germline gives CDR1 MNHNY, CDR2 SVGAGI (reference sequence). Here the CDR3 reads CASSYYGAGGPVYEQYF.

The rearrangement joins TRBV10-3 to TRBJ2-7; the D call of TRBD1 rests on TCRdb alone, since no DNA is present to check it. The CDR3 covers 15 residues. Germline V CDR1 and CDR2: ENHRY, SYGVKD. The CDR3 region is CAISESEDRAYEQYF.

This CDR3 is CSVSDRSTDTQYF. The chain joins TRBV29-1 to TRBJ2-3; the D gene TCRdb calls, TRBD1, cannot be checked with no DNA. From germline, CDR1 is SQVTM and CDR2 ANQGSEA. The CDR3 totals 13 residues.

The J gene is TRBJ2-1, the V gene TRBV20-1; the TRBD1 assignment by TCRdb is unverifiable without DNA. Germline V gives CDR1 DFQATT, CDR2 SNEGSKA (reference sequence). The CDR3 loop spans 17 amino acids. The CDR3 sequence is CSARSRSSGSPYNEQFF.

The chain carries TRBV10-2 and TRBJ2-7; absent DNA, TCRdb's TRBD2 call cannot be checked. There are 16 residues in the CDR3. CDR1 is WSHSY and CDR2 is SAAADI in the germline V gene. CDR3 sequence reads: CASRWGPDGPYYEQYF.

The chain combines TRBV20-1 with TRBJ1-5. The CDR3 spans 13 residues. Germline V gene sequence: CDR1 DFQATT, CDR2 SNEGSKA (reference sequence). The CDR3 is CSARESSDQPQHF.

V gene TRBV5-1 combines with J gene TRBJ2-1; TCRdb's D call of TRBD2 is untestable without DNA. This CDR3 contains 15 residues. CDR1 SGHRS and CDR2 YFSETQ come from the germline V gene. CDR3: CASSLGLAYLNEQFF.

The V and J genes are TRBV27 and TRBJ1-4; TCRdb returns TRBD1, unconfirmable since there is no DNA. CDR1 is MNHEY, CDR2 SMNVEV, per germline (reference sequence). The CDR3 totals 12 residues. CDR3 sequence reads: CASSGGNEKLFF. Combining the CDR3 with reference TRBV27 and TRBJ1-4 gives the whole variable domain EAQVTQNPRYLITVTGKKLTVTCSQNMNHEYMSWYRQDPGLGLRQIYYSMNVEVTDKGDVPEGYKVSRKEKRNFPLILESPSPNQTSLYFCASSGGNEKLFFGSGTQLSVL.

The CDR3 is CASTNPRRDRPNGYTF. The chain links TRBV28 to TRBJ1-2; the TCRdb D gene call, TRBD1, has no DNA to confirm it. This CDR3 is 16 amino acids long. The germline CDR1 and CDR2 sequences are MDHEN and SYDVKM.

The chain carries TRBV7-8 and TRBJ2-2; TCRdb returns TRBD1, unconfirmable since there is no DNA. CDR1 SGHVS and CDR2 FQNEAQ come from the germline V gene. The CDR3 consists of 16 residues. CDR3 in amino acids: CAGSPFERGNTGELFF.

The rearrangement uses TRBV5-6 and TRBJ2-2. The CDR3 runs 13 residues. CDR1 and CDR2 (germline): SGHDT, YYEEEE. The CDR3: CASSLLHTGELFF.